Sequencing of this T cell receptor (beta chain) was carried out in a study of blood T cell repertoires in COVID-19. Study-wide background: COVID-19 samples, acute and convalescent, were from the United States, Italy and Spain. T cells, B-cell-depleted T cells, or PBMCs supplied cDNA or gDNA.

TCRdb keeps only in-frame clones here, not all; method: immunoSEQ multiplex PCR. The sample includes 130,000 to 150,000 clones, approximately 80% of them seen just once. Participants were aged about 18 to 89 years, lived in about 26 US areas, and enrolled virtually. Grouping used clinical history reported by participants in a survey and questionnaire. This TCR came from a man aged 50-60 years who had recovered from COVID-19. The sequenced material came from PBMCs or T cells enriched from blood (not recorded which).

The CDR3, as DNA: TGTGCCAGCAGCCCGAGAACGTTGAACACTGAAGCTTTCTTT. Its protein product is CASSPRTLNTEAFF. This chain joins TRBV7-2 and TRBJ1-1; D ambiguous. The germline V gene has CDR1 SGHTA and CDR2 FQGNSA. This CDR3 has 14 residues. V was trimmed by 5 bases and J by 0 bases, leaving 10 bases between them.